Sequencing of this T cell receptor (beta chain) was carried out in a study of blood T cells in healthy people across ages. Sample-barcoded 5' priming and a J-beta primer mix drove a second PCR of roughly 6 to 12 cycles. TCRdb used MiXCR to reprocess the 5' RACE reads, holding one entry per CDR3 protein. The sample gives about 620,000 distinct CDR3 sequences, roughly 20% of which show up once; 3% to 4.5% is in the top ten. The CDR3 is 15 amino acids. The ends were cut back, 3 bases at V and 5 bases at J, with 14 bases in the middle. Germline CDR1 and CDR2: SGDLS and YYNGEE. This TCR came from a man between 65 and 80 years old in good health. The chain combines TRBV9 with TRBJ1-4; D may be TRBD1 (5 bases). What was sequenced was blood. DNA of the CDR3: TGTGCCAGCAGCGCCTCCCCAGGGAAAAATGAAAAACTGTTTTTT. Protein sequence: CASSASPGKNEKLFF.